The rows below give T cell receptor beta chains drawn from one sample of a study of T cells in Graves' hyperthyroidism and ophthalmopathy. One entry per CDR3 protein, called by TCRdb with MiXCR from the multiplex PCR reads. The sample has 300,000 to 450,000 distinct CDR3 sequences, about 14% seen once. Source material: blood. Receptors were obtained from a woman aged 25-40 years with Graves' ophthalmopathy. Both conserved end residues are part of each CDR3. The order of the fields is CDR3 protein, CDR3 DNA, V gene, D gene, clone size, J gene. A D gene is named only where the DNA matches it firmly. Size values are once, few and many counts, or a class for expanded clones, and some rows have none.

CDR3: CASSLGAWKGRSYGYTF
DNA: TGTGCCAGCAGCTTAGGGGCTTGGAAGGGCAGAAGCTATGGCTACACCTTC
V: TRBV7-9
D: -
size: many
J: TRBJ1-2

CDR3: CASSQVGAPEQFF
DNA: TGTGCCAGCAGCCAGGTTGGGGCCCCTGAGCAGTTCTTC
V: TRBV3-1
D: -
size: many
J: TRBJ2-1

CDR3: CASRDEKLFF
DNA: TGTGCCAGCAGAGATGAAAAACTGTTTTTT
V: TRBV6-1
D: -
size: many
J: TRBJ1-4

CDR3: CASSLRQLYYGHTF
DNA: TGTGCCAGCAGCTTGAGACAGCTCTACTATGGCCACACCTTC
V: TRBV5-6
D: -
size: once
J: TRBJ1-2

CDR3: CASSPTTVRNTGELFF
DNA: TGTGCCAGCAGCCCCACGACCGTAAGAAACACCGGGGAGCTGTTTTTT
V: TRBV7-3
D: -
size: -
J: TRBJ2-2

CDR3: CASYRGGQRNTGELFF
DNA: TGTGCCAGTTACCGTGGAGGGCAGAGGAACACCGGGGAGCTGTTTTTT
V: TRBV19
D: -
size: few
J: TRBJ2-2

CDR3: CASSGEDRRYNYGYTF
DNA: TGTGCCAGCAGCGGGGAAGACAGGCGATATAACTATGGCTACACCTTC
V: TRBV5-6
D: -
size: -
J: TRBJ1-2

CDR3: CSAQSGTSRGPGELFF
DNA: TGCAGCGCCCAATCCGGGACTAGTCGGGGTCCCGGGGAGCTGTTTTTT
V: TRBV29-1
D: TRBD2
size: -
J: TRBJ2-2

CDR3: CASSVLAAPPTDTQYF
DNA: TGTGCCAGCAGCGTACTAGCGGCGCCCCCCACAGATACGCAGTATTTT
V: TRBV9
D: TRBD2
size: many
J: TRBJ2-3

CDR3: CASAPGGRDNEQFF
DNA: TGTGCCAGCGCCCCGGGGGGACGAGACAATGAGCAGTTCTTC
V: TRBV2
D: TRBD2
size: many
J: TRBJ2-1

CDR3: CASSFTGYNGGLFF
DNA: TGCGCCAGCAGCTTTACGGGGTACAATGGGGGTCTGTTTTTT
V: TRBV5-1
D: -
size: many
J: TRBJ2-2

CDR3: CSAIPGTGLVLAETQYF
DNA: TGCAGTGCTATACCCGGGACAGGGTTGGTTCTGGCAGAGACCCAGTACTTC
V: TRBV20-1
D: TRBD1
size: many
J: TRBJ2-5

CDR3: CSASVARVGGTDTQYF
DNA: TGCAGTGCTAGTGTAGCGAGGGTCGGGGGTACAGATACGCAGTATTTT
V: TRBV20-1
D: -
size: many
J: TRBJ2-3

CDR3: CAISELAGDLSGANVLTF
DNA: TGTGCCATCAGTGAGTTAGCGGGGGACCTCTCTGGGGCCAACGTCCTGACTTTC
V: TRBV10-3
D: TRBD2
size: many
J: TRBJ2-6

CDR3: CATTAESSYNEQFF
DNA: TGTGCCACCACGGCGGAGAGCTCCTACAATGAGCAGTTCTTC
V: TRBV24-1
D: -
size: few
J: TRBJ2-1

CDR3: CASSSGTGGFGANVLTF
DNA: TGTGCCAGCAGTTCCGGGACAGGGGGGTTCGGGGCCAACGTCCTGACTTTC
V: TRBV28
D: TRBD1
size: many
J: TRBJ2-6

CDR3: CASRGLTGKGSNQPQHF
DNA: TGTGCCAGCAGGGGGCTGACAGGGAAAGGTAGCAATCAGCCCCAGCATTTT
V: TRBV2
D: TRBD1
size: many
J: TRBJ1-5

CDR3: CASSAGQGSEKLFF
DNA: TGTGCCAGCAGCGCAGGACAGGGGAGTGAAAAACTGTTTTTT
V: TRBV9
D: TRBD1
size: -
J: TRBJ1-4

CDR3: CASSRNSAGRMYF
DNA: TGTGCCAGCAGCCGCAACTCGGCCGGACGGATGTACTTC
V: TRBV7-2
D: -
size: many
J: TRBJ2-7

CDR3: CASSSAAGFVPEAFF
DNA: TGTGCCAGCAGTTCCGCTGCCGGGTTTGTACCTGAAGCTTTCTTT
V: TRBV6-2/TRBV6-3
D: -
size: -
J: TRBJ1-1

CDR3: CSAMTGANSPLHF
DNA: TGCAGTGCAATGACAGGGGCGAATTCACCCCTCCACTTT
V: TRBV20-1
D: TRBD1
size: many
J: TRBJ1-6

CDR3: CASSYSTPNEKLFF
DNA: TGTGCCAGCAGTTACTCGACCCCTAATGAAAAACTGTTTTTT
V: TRBV6-5
D: -
size: many
J: TRBJ1-4

CDR3: CASSSPVMLAGSYNEQFF
DNA: TGTGCCAGCAGCTCCCCTGTGATGCTAGCGGGGTCCTACAATGAGCAGTTCTTC
V: TRBV7-6
D: TRBD2
size: -
J: TRBJ2-1